The 15 T cell receptor beta chains below come from one sample, sequenced in a study of blood T cell repertoires in COVID-19. Generated by immunoSEQ multiplex PCR, the TCRdb table keeps only in-frame clones and is missing some. The table records 200,000 to 300,000 clones, about nine tenths of them present only once. The sequencing sample was made of PBMCs or T cells enriched from blood (not recorded which). The source is a woman between 35 and 50 years old with acute COVID-19.

This chain joins TRBV7-8 and TRBJ2-1; possibly TRBD2 for D (6 bases). The CDR3 totals 14 residues. Trimming removed 3 bases at V and 6 bases at J, with 12 bases between. Germline lookup yields CDR1 SGHVS and CDR2 FQNEAQ. This CDR3 is CASSFGGEFNEQFF. The CDR3 DNA sequence: TGTGCCAGCAGCTTCGGAGGGGAGTTCAATGAGCAGTTCTTC.

The CDR3 DNA follows: TGCAGCGTTGGGCAGAACACTGAAGCTTTCTTT. This encodes CSVGQNTEAFF. V is TRBV29-1 and J is TRBJ1-1; D unresolved. This CDR3 is built from 11 residues. Trimming shortened V by 4 bases and J by 1 base, and 4 bases separated the two germline ends. Germline CDR1 SQVTM, CDR2 ANQGSEA.

The chain has TRBV5-6 and TRBJ1-1, with D possibly matching TRBD1 (6 bases). Germline V gives CDR1 SGHDT, CDR2 YYEEEE. The V and J ends lost 3 bases and 3 bases respectively, with 12 bases between them. The CDR3 extends over 14 amino acids. CDR3 sequence (DNA): TGTGCCAGCAGCTCCCCTCCAGGGGACACTGAAGCTTTCTTT. Amino acid sequence: CASSSPPGDTEAFF.

The CDR3 region has the DNA TGTGCCACCAAAGACCGGTCCAGGGCCCTCAATCAGCCCCAGCATTTT. As protein: CATKDRSRALNQPQHF. The V and J genes are TRBV19 and TRBJ1-5; perhaps TRBD1 as D (5 bases). Germline lookup yields CDR1 LNHDA and CDR2 SQIVND (reference sequence). The CDR3 runs 16 residues. V lost 10 bases and J 3 bases, leaving 22 bases between the germline ends.

This chain links TRBV5-4 with TRBJ2-7, with 9 nucleotides matching TRBD1. V shed 4 bases and J 9 bases; nucleotides not matched to a gene: 8. Germline loops: CDR1 SGHNT, CDR2 YYREEE (reference sequence). This CDR3 contains 13 residues. Here the CDR3 DNA reads TGTGCCAGCAGCCGGACAGGGGCCCAGGGGCAGTACTTC. Translated: CASSRTGAQGQYF. The full variable domain, completed using reference TRBV5-4 and TRBJ2-7, is ETGVTQSPTHLIKTRGQQVTLRCSSQSGHNTVSWYQQALGQGPQFIFQYYREEENGRGNFPPRFSGLQFPNYSSELNVNALELDDSALYLCASSRTGAQGQYFGPGTRLTVT.

The chain is built from TRBV7-2 and TRBJ2-7; TRBD1 aligns across 7 bases. This CDR3 is 13 amino acids long. V shed 5 bases, J shed 4 bases, and the junction held 5 bases outside the gene matches. Germline V gene lookup returns CDR1 SGHTA and CDR2 FQGNSA. CDR3 region: CASSPRQGYEQYF. DNA for the CDR3: TGTGCCAGCAGCCCGCGACAGGGTTACGAGCAGTACTTC.

V is TRBV24-1 and J is TRBJ1-5, with a weak D call TRBD1 (6 bases). Germline V gene data show CDR1 as KGHDR and CDR2 as SFDVKD. The CDR3 is 14 amino acids. V dropped 4 bases and J dropped 7 bases, with 13 bases sitting between them. CDR3 protein: CATSDRGGGQPQHF. The CDR3 nucleotides read TGTGCCACCAGTGACCGCGGGGGCGGGCAGCCCCAGCATTTT.

The chain carries TRBV18 and TRBJ2-7, with TRBD2 matching 10 bases. Germline values: CDR1 KGHSH, CDR2 LQKENI. With V trimmed by 3 bases and J by 5 bases, 10 bases remained unmatched. This CDR3 has 16 residues. CDR3 amino acids: CASSPSQREGFHEQYV. CDR3 nucleotides: TGTGCCAGCTCACCTTCCCAGCGGGAGGGCTTCCACGAGCAGTACGTC.

The chain combines TRBV9 with TRBJ1-3; no reliable D call. Germline V lookup: CDR1 SGDLS, CDR2 YYNGEE. The CDR3 spans 11 residues. V lost 5 bases to trimming and J lost 4 bases, with 4 bases between them. This CDR3 reads CASRAGNTIYF. The CDR3 bases are TGTGCCAGCAGGGCCGGAAACACCATATATTTT.

V and J are TRBV4-1 and TRBJ1-6; TRBD1 is a possible D gene (6 bases). Germline V lookup: CDR1 MGHRA, CDR2 YSYEKL. V dropped 0 bases and J dropped 13 bases, with 13 bases sitting between them. The CDR3 totals 14 residues. The CDR3 DNA sequence: TGCGCCAGCAGCCAAGATAGAACGACAGGCCCCCTCCACTTT. It encodes CASSQDRTTGPLHF.

The chain carries TRBV3-1 (or the pseudogene TRBV3-2) and TRBJ1-1; D is unresolved. V lost 3 bases and J lost 3, with 5 bases in between. The CDR3 extends over 12 amino acids. Germline CDR1 is LGHDT and CDR2 is YNNKEL (reference sequence). The CDR3 region has the DNA TGTGCCAGCAGCCACGGGGACACTGAAGCTTTCTTT. It codes for CASSHGDTEAFF.

This chain connects TRBV7-2 to TRBJ1-2; D not certain. Looked up from germline, CDR1 is SGHTA and CDR2 is FQGNSA. V gave up 0 bases and J gave up 5 bases, with 13 bases separating them. CDR3 length: 15 residues. The CDR3 region is CASSLAVGALYGYTF. In nucleotides, the CDR3 is TGTGCCAGCAGCTTAGCTGTGGGCGCTCTTTATGGCTACACCTTC.

This clone was seen a handful of times. The V gene is TRBV3-1 (or the pseudogene TRBV3-2), the J gene TRBJ1-2; D not resolved. V lost 0 bases and J lost 7, with 6 bases in between. This CDR3 is built from 12 residues. The germline CDR1 and CDR2 sequences are LGHDT and YNNKEL (reference sequence). The CDR3, as DNA: TGTGCCAGCAGCCAAGATGGGCTTGGCTACACCTTC. Amino acid sequence: CASSQDGLGYTF.

This clone was recorded a few times. V and J are TRBV18 and TRBJ1-5; D is perhaps TRBD1 (5 bases). The CDR3 covers 15 residues. Per germline, CDR1 KGHSH and CDR2 LQKENI. The V and J ends lost 3 bases and 5 bases respectively, with 14 bases between them. The CDR3 here is CASSPRAGPDQPQHF. CDR3 nucleotide sequence: TGTGCCAGCTCACCCAGGGCAGGGCCGGATCAGCCCCAGCATTTT.

This chain connects TRBV7-2 to TRBJ2-7; no reliable D call. Trimming removed 3 bases at V and 3 bases at J, with 9 bases between. The germline V gene encodes CDR1 SGHTA and CDR2 FQGNSA. The CDR3 runs to 13 residues. The CDR3 is CASSFDLHYEQYV. DNA for the CDR3: TGTGCCAGCAGCTTCGACTTACACTACGAGCAGTACGTC.